These 29 T cell receptor beta chains came from one sample sequenced in a study of cytomegalovirus exposure and HLA in healthy donors. The primer mix had 60 Vbeta and 13 Jbeta primers. Libraries were prepared by immunoSEQ multiplex PCR; TCRdb keeps only in-frame clonotypes and omits some of them. Found here are a few hundred thousand clones, around 90% of them singletons; the top ten hold around 1.7%. Sequenced material: PBMCs. The receptors were gathered from a girl aged 2-9 years in good health and CMV-seronegative.

The chain employs TRBV28 and TRBJ1-3; D gene unclear. V lost 4 bases and J 2 bases, leaving 12 bases between the germline ends. Germline assignment: CDR1 MDHEN and CDR2 SYDVKM. The length of the CDR3 is 15 residues. CDR3 sequence reads: CASSYSEVAGNTIYF. The CDR3 DNA sequence: TGTGCCAGCAGTTACTCAGAGGTAGCTGGAAACACCATATATTTT.

V gene TRBV6-1 combines with J gene TRBJ2-7; the D gene is possibly TRBD1 (6 bases). V lost 8 bases to trimming and J lost 5 bases, with 16 bases between them. The CDR3 sequence is 13 residues long. Germline loops: CDR1 MNHNS, CDR2 SASEGT. The CDR3 is CASHRWDNHEQYF. Here the CDR3 DNA reads TGTGCCAGCCATAGGTGGGACAACCACGAGCAGTACTTC.

With respect to this clone: The sample has other DNA sequences that encode this CDR3 too. This chain joins TRBV19 and TRBJ1-1; D is perhaps TRBD1 (6 bases). From germline, CDR1 is LNHDA and CDR2 SQIVND (reference sequence). The V end lost 5 bases, the J end lost 1 base, and 8 bases lay between the germline ends. The CDR3 totals 13 residues. CDR3 loop: CASSLTGNTEAFF. CDR3 coding DNA: TGTGCCAGTAGTTTGACAGGGAACACTGAAGCTTTCTTT.

This chain uses TRBV11-2 with TRBJ2-1, with a weak D call TRBD1 (5 bases). Germline V gives CDR1 SGHAT, CDR2 FQNNGV. This CDR3 comprises 13 residues. V lost 8 bases to trimming and J lost 5 bases, with 13 bases between them. CDR3 residues: CASAHVGHNEQFF. CDR3 coding DNA: TGTGCCAGCGCCCATGTGGGGCACAATGAGCAGTTCTTC.

The chain carries TRBV5-6 and TRBJ2-1; TRBD2 aligns across 12 bases. The CDR3 spans 16 residues. V lost 0 bases and J lost 8; bases outside the gene matches: 6. Germline V lookup: CDR1 SGHDT, CDR2 YYEEEE. The CDR3 loop reads CASSLGLAGVFDEQFF. CDR3 sequence (DNA): TGTGCCAGCAGCTTGGGACTAGCGGGGGTCTTCGATGAGCAGTTCTTC.

This chain joins TRBV27 and TRBJ2-7; D may be TRBD1 (6 bases). CDR1 and CDR2 from the germline V gene are MNHEY and SMNVEV (reference sequence). Trimming cost V 6 bases and J 2 bases, with 20 bases left between them. This CDR3 spans 16 amino acids. The CDR3 nucleotides are TGTGCCAGCAGCCCCACTGCCGGACAGCCTCCCTACGAGCAGTACTTC. This encodes CASSPTAGQPPYEQYF.

This clone was found a few times. The chain carries TRBV2 and TRBJ1-1; no clear D gene. Germline V gene data show CDR1 as SNHLY and CDR2 as FYNNEI. V shed 4 bases and J shed 7 bases, with 16 bases lying between them. The CDR3 totals 14 residues. The CDR3 nucleotides read TGTGCCAGCAGTGTTTGGGCCGTCCAGTATGAAGCTTTCTTT. Amino acid sequence: CASSVWAVQYEAFF.

The rearrangement uses TRBV30 and TRBJ2-7; 12 bases line up with TRBD2. Germline values: CDR1 GTSNPN, CDR2 SVGIG (reference sequence). V was clipped by 3 bases and J by 0 bases; unmatched bases: 9. CDR3 length: 17 amino acids. CDR3 coding DNA: TGTGCCTGGAGCCCCTTCCGGACTAGCGGGATCTCCTACGAGCAGTACTTC. Protein: CAWSPFRTSGISYEQYF.

This clone has just one count. The rearrangement joins TRBV29-1 to TRBJ2-1; TRBD1 might be the D (6 bases). V gave up 5 bases and J gave up 9 bases, with 20 bases separating them. Germline V gives CDR1 SQVTM, CDR2 ANQGSEA. The CDR3 loop spans 14 amino acids. The CDR3 coding sequence is TGCAGCGTTCTAGAAGGGGGATTAGTACGTGAGCAGTTCTTC. Protein sequence: CSVLEGGLVREQFF.

The genes are TRBV5-4 and TRBJ2-7; weak D call: TRBD2 (6 bases). The CDR3 length is 15 residues. Germline CDR1 SGHNT, CDR2 YYREEE (reference sequence). Trimming pared 0 bases from V and 4 bases from J, leaving 14 bases between. The CDR3 reads CASSLGAASVYEQYF. The CDR3 DNA is TGTGCCAGCAGCTTGGGGGCAGCTAGCGTGTACGAGCAGTACTTC. Full variable domain (rest looked up from reference TRBV5-4 and TRBJ2-7): ETGVTQSPTHLIKTRGQQVTLRCSSQSGHNTVSWYQQALGQGPQFIFQYYREEENGRGNFPPRFSGLQFPNYSSELNVNALELDDSALYLCASSLGAASVYEQYFGPGTRLTVT.

This sequence joins TRBV7-6 and TRBJ1-6; D possibly corresponds to TRBD1 (5 bases). V shed 2 bases and J shed 7 bases, with 15 bases lying between them. Germline V gene data show CDR1 as SGHVS and CDR2 as FNYEAQ. The CDR3 has 16 amino acids. CDR3 protein: CASSLLGVGGNSPLHF. CDR3 DNA: TGTGCCAGCAGCTTATTAGGGGTCGGGGGAAATTCACCCCTCCACTTT.

V is TRBV19 and J is TRBJ2-7; 9 bases fit TRBD2. The CDR3 spans 15 residues. The germline V gene encodes CDR1 LNHDA and CDR2 SQIVND (reference sequence). Trimming removed 9 bases from V and 0 bases from J; junction bases left unmatched: 9. The CDR3 DNA reads TGTGCCAGCACACAAGCGGGGGGATTCTCCTACGAGCAGTACTTC. Its protein is CASTQAGGFSYEQYF. Combining the CDR3 with reference TRBV19 and TRBJ2-7 gives the whole variable domain DGGITQSPKYLFRKEGQNVTLSCEQNLNHDAMYWYRQDPGQGLRLIYYSQIVNDFQKGDIAEGYSVSREKKESFPLTVTSAQKNPTAFYLCASTQAGGFSYEQYFGPGTRLTVT.

This chain links TRBV6-1 with TRBJ1-1; TRBD1 agrees at 9 bases. V trimming: 7 bases; J trimming: 8 bases; junction bases outside the gene matches: 5. The CDR3 loop spans 12 amino acids. Germline CDR1 MNHNS, CDR2 SASEGT. CDR3 bases: TGTGCCAGCACTGGACAGGGGAGGGAAGCTTTCTTT. Protein sequence: CASTGQGREAFF.

V is TRBV6-1 and J is TRBJ1-2; D is uncertain. With 5 bases removed from V and 0 bases from J, the gap between germline ends came to 13 bases. The germline CDR1 and CDR2 sequences are MNHNS and SASEGT. CDR3 size: 15 residues. CDR3 region: CASSPSPGSNYGYTF. The CDR3 coding sequence is TGTGCCAGCAGTCCTTCTCCCGGGTCTAACTATGGCTACACCTTC.

The CDR3 nucleotides read TGTGCCAGCAGTAACCCAGGGTACAATGAGCAGTTCTTC. This codes for CASSNPGYNEQFF. The chain recombines TRBV27 with TRBJ2-1, with D possibly matching TRBD1 (5 bases). Trimming took 5 bases from V and 4 from J, leaving 9 bases between them. The germline V gene has CDR1 MNHEY and CDR2 SMNVEV (reference sequence). The CDR3 length is 13 residues.

The rearrangement links TRBV30 to TRBJ2-1, with 8 bases identical to TRBD2. The CDR3 loop spans 15 amino acids. The V gene's germline CDR1 is GTSNPN and CDR2 SVGIG (reference sequence). With V trimmed by 1 base and J by 6 bases, 8 bases remained unmatched. The CDR3 DNA reads as TGTGCCTGGAGTGGCGGACTAGCTTTGGGCAATGAGCAGTTCTTC. It is translated as CAWSGGLALGNEQFF.

V usage is TRBV18 and J usage is TRBJ1-2; D remains ambiguous. Germline loops: CDR1 KGHSH, CDR2 LQKENI. V dropped 5 bases and J dropped 4 bases, with 14 bases sitting between them. The CDR3 is 14 amino acids. The CDR3 sequence: CASSYGPGFYGYTF. The CDR3 nucleotides are TGTGCCAGCTCATATGGACCGGGGTTCTATGGCTACACCTTC.

The rearrangement joins TRBV7-3 to TRBJ1-1; D is unresolved. Trimming removed 5 bases from V and 1 base from J, with 8 bases in between. CDR3 size: 13 residues. Germline lookup yields CDR1 SGHTA and CDR2 FQGTGA. The chain's CDR3 is CASSTLENTEAFF. CDR3 nucleotides: TGTGCCAGCAGCACCCTAGAGAACACTGAAGCTTTCTTT.

The V and J genes are TRBV6-5 and TRBJ2-5; possible D gene TRBD1, 5 bases. Trimming cost V 3 bases and J 1 base, with 12 bases left between them. Germline lookup yields CDR1 MNHEY and CDR2 SVGAGI. The CDR3 is 15 amino acids. The CDR3 here is CASSYLMGLQETQYF. CDR3 in DNA: TGTGCCAGCAGTTATCTTATGGGGCTCCAAGAGACCCAGTACTTC.

Only a few counts were recorded for this clone. This rearrangement joins TRBV6-6 to TRBJ2-5; 7 nucleotides align to TRBD2. The ends lost 2 bases at V and 5 bases at J; junction bases unmatched: 5. Germline V gene sequence: CDR1 MNHNY, CDR2 SVGAGI (reference sequence). This CDR3 region has 14 residues. The CDR3 region is CASSYGRREETQYF. As DNA, the CDR3 is TGTGCCAGCAGTTACGGTAGGCGGGAGGAGACCCAGTACTTC.

The rearrangement uses TRBV5-5 and TRBJ1-2; a possible D gene is TRBD1 (6 bases). The CDR3 totals 16 residues. The germline V gene has CDR1 SGHKS and CDR2 YYEKEE (reference sequence). V was cut by 3 bases and J by 2 bases, with 17 bases left in between. The CDR3 protein is CASSSNRDPLNYGYTF. The DNA of the CDR3 is TGTGCCAGCAGCTCCAACAGGGACCCTTTAAACTATGGCTACACCTTC.

The V gene is TRBV10-1, the J gene TRBJ2-2, with 9 bases identical to TRBD1. The V and J ends lost 5 bases and 4 bases, in that order; junction bases with no gene match: 11. The CDR3 has 17 residues. Germline lookup yields CDR1 WNHNN and CDR2 SYGVQD (reference sequence). CDR3 DNA: TGCGCCAGCAGTCGGACAGGGGAGGTCGGTCGCACCGGGGAGCTGTTTTTT. This translates into CASSRTGEVGRTGELFF.

This rearrangement joins TRBV10-1 to TRBJ2-7; D gene uncertain. The length of the CDR3 is 14 residues. V shed 6 bases and J shed 3 bases, with 15 bases lying between them. Per the germline V gene, CDR1 is WNHNN and CDR2 is SYGVQD (reference sequence). The CDR3 spells CASSAGTQVYEQYF. The CDR3 DNA reads TGCGCCAGCAGCGCAGGAACCCAAGTCTACGAGCAGTACTTC.

The table lists this clone with a few counts. V gene TRBV10-3 combines with J gene TRBJ2-2; 7 bases agree with TRBD2. With 4 bases clipped from V and 1 base from J, the junction kept 0 bases outside the gene matches. The V gene's germline CDR1 is ENHRY and CDR2 SYGVKD. The CDR3 spans 14 residues. CDR3 bases: TGTGCCATCAGTGCGGGGGGGAACACCGGGGAGCTGTTTTTT. Translated: CAISAGGNTGELFF.

V gene TRBV9 combines with J gene TRBJ2-7; 11 bases line up with TRBD2. The CDR3 totals 17 residues. The V segment lost 3 bases and the J segment 0 bases; nucleotides outside the gene matches: 8. Germline V CDR1 and CDR2: SGDLS, YYNGEE. The CDR3 sequence is CASSGTSGGASSYEQYF. The DNA for the CDR3 is TGTGCCAGCAGCGGCACTAGCGGGGGCGCGAGCTCCTACGAGCAGTACTTC.

V gene TRBV12-5 combines with J gene TRBJ1-1, with 8 nucleotides matching TRBD1. The length of the CDR3 is 14 residues. Germline V gene sequence: CDR1 LGHNT, CDR2 FRNRAP. The trim removed 0 bases at V and 5 bases at J, leaving 2 bases unmatched. The CDR3 DNA reads TGTGCTAGTGGTTTGGTACAGGGGGGGACTGAAGCTTTCTTT. This sequence encodes CASGLVQGGTEAFF.

The rearrangement joins TRBV15 to TRBJ2-1, with D tentatively TRBD1 (6 bases). Germline CDR1 reads LNHNV; CDR2 reads YYDKDF (reference sequence). This CDR3 comprises 15 residues. The V gene lost 2 bases and the J gene lost 7 bases, with 15 bases spanning the gap. This CDR3 is CATSRITGLGNEQFF. DNA for the CDR3: TGTGCCACCAGCAGAATCACAGGGTTAGGGAATGAGCAGTTCTTC.

This clone was seen only a few times. The genes are TRBV2 and TRBJ1-2; 9 nucleotides match TRBD1. Germline trimming cut 1 base from V and 7 bases from J; bases unmatched to any gene: 4. The CDR3 has 14 amino acids. Per the germline V gene, CDR1 is SNHLY and CDR2 is FYNNEI. CDR3 nucleotides: TGTGCCAGCAGTGAAGAACAGGGGGCGGTTGGCTACACCTTC. It translates to CASSEEQGAVGYTF.

The rearrangement joins TRBV27 to TRBJ2-1; 14 bases line up with TRBD2. The V and J ends lost 6 bases and 4 bases, in that order; junction bases with no gene match: 8. The CDR3 is made up of 17 amino acids. Germline V gives CDR1 MNHEY, CDR2 SMNVEV (reference sequence). The CDR3 protein is CASSQRLAGGSYNEQFF. Here the CDR3 DNA reads TGTGCCAGCAGCCAAAGACTAGCGGGGGGGAGTTACAATGAGCAGTTCTTC.